This T cell receptor (beta chain) was observed in a study of blood T cells in healthy people across ages. This clonotype was seen a handful of times. Antigen specificity is unknown. Through a sample-barcoded 5' primer and a J-beta primer mix, a second PCR was run for about 7 to 12 cycles. Using its own MiXCR run on the 5' RACE reads, TCRdb lists one record per CDR3 protein. The data contain about 1 million distinct CDR3 sequences, over 35% of them seen just once; the ten biggest clones take up approximately 17%. Trimming pared 3 bases from V and 1 base from J, leaving 6 bases between. Germline V gives CDR1 SQVTM, CDR2 ANQGSEA. The CDR3 runs to 12 residues. Overall study results and limits: A strong correlation between TCR beta diversity and naive T cell percentage was seen. Those diversity estimates obtained from one million T cells were thought to be underestimates. Older age went with lower TCR beta diversity per million T cells, in a roughly linear way. Whereas aged donors had fewer naive CD4+ cells, long-lived donors had more of them and higher diversity.

The sequence came from a woman in her sixties in good health. The material sequenced was blood. J is TRBJ1-1 and V is TRBV29-1, with D perhaps matching TRBD1 (5 bases). CDR3 in amino acids: CSVDRGNTEAFF. The CDR3 nucleotides read TGCAGCGTTGATAGGGGGAACACTGAAGCTTTCTTT. Complete variable domain (other parts from reference TRBV29-1 and TRBJ1-1): SAVISQKPSRDICQRGTSLTIQCQVDSQVTMMFWYRQQPGQSLTLIATANQGSEATYESGFVIDKFPISRPNLTFSTLTVSNMSPEDSSIYLCSVDRGNTEAFFGQGTRLTVV.